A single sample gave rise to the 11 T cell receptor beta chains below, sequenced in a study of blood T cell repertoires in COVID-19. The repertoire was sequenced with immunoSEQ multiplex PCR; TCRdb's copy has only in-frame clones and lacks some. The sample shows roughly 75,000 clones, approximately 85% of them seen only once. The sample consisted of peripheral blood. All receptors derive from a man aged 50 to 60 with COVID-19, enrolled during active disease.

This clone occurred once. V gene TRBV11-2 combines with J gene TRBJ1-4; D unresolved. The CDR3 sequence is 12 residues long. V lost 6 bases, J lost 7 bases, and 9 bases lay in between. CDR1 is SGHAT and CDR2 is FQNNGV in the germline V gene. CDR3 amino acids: CASRPPGEKLFF. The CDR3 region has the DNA TGTGCCAGCAGACCACCGGGTGAAAAACTGTTTTTT.

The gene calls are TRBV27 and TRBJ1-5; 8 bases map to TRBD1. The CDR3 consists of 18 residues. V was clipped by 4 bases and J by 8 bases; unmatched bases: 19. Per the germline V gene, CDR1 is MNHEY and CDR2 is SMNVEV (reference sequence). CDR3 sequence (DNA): TGTGCCAGCAGTTCGACTCCCCGCACCAGGGGGCGCGGGGAGCCCCAGCATTTT. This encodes CASSSTPRTRGRGEPQHF.

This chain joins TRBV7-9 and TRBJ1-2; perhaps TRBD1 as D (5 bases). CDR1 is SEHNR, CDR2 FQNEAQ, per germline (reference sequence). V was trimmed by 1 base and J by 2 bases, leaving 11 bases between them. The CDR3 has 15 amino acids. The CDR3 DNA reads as TGTGCCAGCAGCTTAGGGTCCCGGGGGAACTATGGCTACACCTTC. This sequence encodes CASSLGSRGNYGYTF.

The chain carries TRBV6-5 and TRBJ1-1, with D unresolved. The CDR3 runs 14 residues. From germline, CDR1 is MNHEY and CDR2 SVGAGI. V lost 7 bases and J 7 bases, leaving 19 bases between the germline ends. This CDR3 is CASMGGGVGSEAFF. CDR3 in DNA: TGTGCCAGCATGGGAGGCGGGGTCGGGAGTGAAGCTTTCTTT.

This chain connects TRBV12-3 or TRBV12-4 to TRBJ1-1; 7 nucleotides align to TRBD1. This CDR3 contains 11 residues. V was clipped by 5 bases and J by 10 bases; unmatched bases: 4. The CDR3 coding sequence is TGTGCCAGCAGTACAACAGGGGTAGCTTTCTTT. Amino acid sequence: CASSTTGVAFF.

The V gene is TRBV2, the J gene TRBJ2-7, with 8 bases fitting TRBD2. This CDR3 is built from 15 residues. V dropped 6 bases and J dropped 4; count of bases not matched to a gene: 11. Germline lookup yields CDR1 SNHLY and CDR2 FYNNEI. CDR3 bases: TGTGCCAGCAGCCTAGCGGGCAGGGTGGTGTACGAGCAGTACTTC. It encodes CASSLAGRVVYEQYF.

This chain's CDR3 is CASSYSTGTGPQHF. The CDR3 DNA reads TGTGCCAGCAGTTACTCGACAGGGACTGGGCCCCAGCATTTT. The chain carries TRBV6-5 and TRBJ1-5; 7 bases map to TRBD1. The V and J ends lost 0 bases and 9 bases, in that order; junction bases with no gene match: 5. Germline V lookup: CDR1 MNHEY, CDR2 SVGAGI. CDR3 length equals 14 residues.

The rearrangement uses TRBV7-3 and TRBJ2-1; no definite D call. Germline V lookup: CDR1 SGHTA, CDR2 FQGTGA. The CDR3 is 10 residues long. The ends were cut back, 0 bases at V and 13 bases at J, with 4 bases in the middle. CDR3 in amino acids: CASSLTKQFF. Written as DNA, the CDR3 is TGTGCCAGCAGCTTAACTAAACAGTTCTTC. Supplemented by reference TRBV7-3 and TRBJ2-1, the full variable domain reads GAGVSQTPSNKVTEKGKYVELRCDPISGHTALYWYRQSLGQGPEFLIYFQGTGAADDSGLPNDRFFAVRPEGSVSTLKIQRTERGDSAVYLCASSLTKQFFGPGTRLTVL.

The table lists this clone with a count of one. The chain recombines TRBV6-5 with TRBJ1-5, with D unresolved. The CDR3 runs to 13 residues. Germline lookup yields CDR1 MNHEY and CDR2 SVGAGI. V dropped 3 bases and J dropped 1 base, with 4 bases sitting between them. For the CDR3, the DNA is TGTGCCAGCAGTTATCAGAGCAATCAGCCCCAGCATTTT. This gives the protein CASSYQSNQPQHF.

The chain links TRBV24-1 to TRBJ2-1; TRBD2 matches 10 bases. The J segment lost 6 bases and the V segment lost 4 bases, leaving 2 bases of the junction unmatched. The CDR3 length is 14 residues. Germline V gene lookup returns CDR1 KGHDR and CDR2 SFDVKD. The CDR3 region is CATSDSGRANEQFF. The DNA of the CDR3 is TGTGCCACCAGTGACAGCGGGAGGGCCAATGAGCAGTTCTTC.

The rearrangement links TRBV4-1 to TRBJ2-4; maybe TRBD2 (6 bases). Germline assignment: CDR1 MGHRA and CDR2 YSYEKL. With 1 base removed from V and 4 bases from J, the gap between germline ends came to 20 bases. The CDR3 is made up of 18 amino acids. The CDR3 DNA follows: TGCGCCAGCAGCCAAGGACCAGGGAGCAGCGGGTGGAAAAACATTCAGTACTTC. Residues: CASSQGPGSSGWKNIQYF.